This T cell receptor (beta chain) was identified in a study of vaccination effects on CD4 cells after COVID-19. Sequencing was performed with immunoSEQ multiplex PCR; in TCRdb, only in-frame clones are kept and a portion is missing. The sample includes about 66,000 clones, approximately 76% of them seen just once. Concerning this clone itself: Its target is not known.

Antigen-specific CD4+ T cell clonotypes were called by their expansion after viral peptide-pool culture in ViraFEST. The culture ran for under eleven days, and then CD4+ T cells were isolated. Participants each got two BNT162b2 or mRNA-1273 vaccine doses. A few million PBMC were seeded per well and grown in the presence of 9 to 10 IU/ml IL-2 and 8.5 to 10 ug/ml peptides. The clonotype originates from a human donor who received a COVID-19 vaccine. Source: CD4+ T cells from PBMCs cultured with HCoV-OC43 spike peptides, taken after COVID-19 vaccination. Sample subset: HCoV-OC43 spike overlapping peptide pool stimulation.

CDR3 coding DNA: TGTGCCAGCAGTTATTCCGGACCTCAAGGGGGGAATGAGCAGTTCTTC. Amino acid sequence: CASSYSGPQGGNEQFF. The chain couples TRBV6-5 to TRBJ2-1, with D perhaps assigned TRBD1 or TRBD2 (6 bases each). The V gene's germline CDR1 is MNHEY and CDR2 SVGAGI. The CDR3 is 16 residues long. Trimming removed 3 bases from V and 7 bases from J, with 19 bases in between.